This is a list of T cell receptor beta chains from one sample in a study of T cells after yellow fever vaccination. MiXCR, run by TCRdb on the 5' RACE reads, gives a single entry per CDR3 protein. The data show tens of thousands of distinct CDR3 sequences, 5.5% to 7.5% seen once. The material sequenced was CD4+ T cells sorted from PBMCs, taken less than 16 days after the first yellow fever vaccination. These receptor sequences come from a man between 18 and 29 years old who received the YFV17D yellow fever vaccine. Both conserved end residues are part of each CDR3. D genes are given only for firm matches. Clone size, where shown, is once, few, many, or a class for clones that have expanded.

TRBJ2-5 | TRBV7-2 | . | TRBD2 | CASSLLAMDETQYF | TGTGCCAGCAGCCTACTAGCGATGGATGAGACCCAGTACTTC
TRBJ1-4 | TRBV12-3/TRBV12-4 | many | TRBD1 | CASSFSETGEGEKLFF | TGTGCCAGCAGCTTCAGCGAGACAGGGGAGGGTGAAAAACTGTTTTTT
TRBJ2-1 | TRBV5-1 | many | TRBD1 | CASSFTGGEQFF | TGCGCCAGCAGCTTCACAGGGGGAGAGCAGTTCTTC
TRBJ2-6 | TRBV4-1 | many | . | CASSHGRLGTPRRSGANVLTF | TGCGCCAGCAGCCACGGAAGGCTCGGGACCCCCCGGCGTTCTGGGGCCAACGTCCTGACTTTC
TRBJ2-3 | TRBV5-4 | many | . | CASSVGTSYTQYF | TGTGCCAGCAGCGTAGGGACTTCCTATACGCAGTATTTT
TRBJ2-3 | TRBV10-3 | many | TRBD1 | CAISERQGAEDTQYF | TGTGCCATCAGTGAGCGACAGGGGGCCGAAGATACGCAGTATTTT
TRBJ2-7 | TRBV18 | many | . | CASSPGAEYEQYF | TGTGCCAGCTCACCAGGGGCAGAGTACGAGCAGTACTTC
TRBJ2-3 | TRBV7-3 | many | . | CASSPRRTSTDTQYF | TGTGCCAGCAGCCCTAGGAGGACTAGCACAGATACGCAGTATTTT
TRBJ2-7 | TRBV12-3/TRBV12-4 | many | . | CASRGTGRSYEQYF | TGTGCCAGCAGGGGAACGGGACGGTCCTACGAGCAGTACTTC
TRBJ2-3 | TRBV7-2 | many | . | CASSLVVSGTDTQYF | TGTGCCAGCAGCTTAGTGGTGTCGGGCACAGATACGCAGTATTTT
TRBJ2-5 | TRBV24-1 | many | TRBD2 | CATSDPTSGGPQETQYF | TGTGCCACCAGTGATCCTACTAGCGGGGGCCCACAAGAGACCCAGTACTTC
TRBJ2-4 | TRBV10-1 | many | TRBD2 | CASSDRTSDVKNIQYF | TGCGCCAGCAGTGATAGGACTAGCGACGTCAAAAACATTCAGTACTTC
TRBJ2-2 | TRBV4-3 | many | . | CASSPGWNTGELFF | TGCGCCAGCAGCCCCGGTTGGAACACCGGGGAGCTGTTTTTT
TRBJ1-1 | TRBV18 | many | . | CASSPSSTRRGSEAFF | TGTGCCAGCTCACCATCGTCAACCCGCCGAGGGAGTGAAGCTTTCTTT
TRBJ1-1 | TRBV29-1 | many | . | CSVSEGVGTEAFF | TGCAGCGTTTCTGAGGGGGTGGGCACTGAAGCTTTCTTT
TRBJ1-2 | TRBV9 | many | TRBD1 | CASSATGQGLYGYTF | TGTGCCAGCAGCGCTACGGGACAGGGCCTCTATGGCTACACCTTC
TRBJ2-1 | TRBV5-4 | . | TRBD1 | CASSGRQGRSYNEQFF | TGTGCCAGCAGCGGTCGACAGGGGCGCTCCTACAATGAGCAGTTCTTC
TRBJ1-1 | TRBV5-6 | many | TRBD1 | CASSSAGQGRMNTEAFF | TGTGCCAGCAGCTCGGCCGGACAGGGGAGGATGAACACTGAAGCTTTCTTT
TRBJ1-2 | TRBV15 | many | . | CATSRDSYGYTF | TGTGCCACCAGCAGAGACAGCTATGGCTACACCTTC
TRBJ1-5 | TRBV11-2 | many | . | CASSNPGKHQPQHF | TGTGCCAGCAGCAATCCAGGGAAGCATCAGCCCCAGCATTTT
TRBJ2-1 | TRBV5-5 | many | TRBD2 | CASSYLAGGPQRQFF | TGTGCCAGCAGCTACCTAGCGGGGGGCCCCCAACGGCAGTTCTTC
TRBJ1-1 | TRBV7-9 | many | TRBD1 | CASSLPPPGQGTNTEAFF | TGTGCCAGCAGCTTACCCCCTCCGGGACAGGGGACGAACACTGAAGCTTTCTTT